This T cell receptor (beta chain) was identified during a study of metastatic and nonmetastatic thyroid tumors. Study-level information: Across blood and tumor or nodule tissue, repertoires from malignant and benign thyroid patients were compared with one another.

Overall study results and limits: For both blood and tumor, malignant thyroid tumors reportedly showed significantly higher TCR beta diversity than benign nodules did.

Prior to thyroid surgery, none of the patients had received any treatment. V gave up 7 bases and J gave up 4 bases; unmatched junction bases: 11. There are 17 residues in the CDR3. CDR1 SGHAT and CDR2 FQDESV come from the germline V gene (reference sequence). Authors' methods: A papillary thyroid cancer distant-metastasis classifier was built from CDR3 differences across clinicopathological groups. TCRdb re-clonotyped the PCR reads through MiXCR. The V and J calls here are based on TCRdb, not the publication. The sample has 20,000 to 25,000 clones; 9.5% to 12% are singletons. On this clone itself: Its target is not known. This may stem from a read error, because a much larger clone lies one nucleotide away.

This chain connects TRBV11-1 to TRBJ2-1, with TRBD2 matching 12 bases. The receptor was isolated from a female donor with papillary thyroid cancer or a benign thyroid nodule (not recorded which). Some clones in this sample may be carry-over from other donors' samples. Source material: blood. CDR3 sequence: CASIRIKTSGGYNEQFF. The CDR3 region has the DNA TGTGCCAGCATCCGTATTAAGACTAGCGGGGGATACAATGAGCAGTTCTTC.